These T cell receptor beta chains were read from a single sample in a study of T cell changes during pregnancy in multiple sclerosis. Profiled with immunoSEQ multiplex PCR; TCRdb holds only in-frame clones, not every one. The sample has 35,000 to 45,000 clones, roughly 90% seen once. This material consisted of CD8+ T cells from peripheral blood mononuclear cells, taken in the first trimester of pregnancy. The source is a female donor with multiple sclerosis, enrolled in a pregnancy study. The CDR3 runs from the conserved cysteine through the conserved F or W. The order of the fields is V gene, J gene, CDR3 protein.

>TRBV19|TRBJ2-1
CASSIIQGGFDNEQFF
>TRBV27|TRBJ1-2
CASSLSGAFYGYTF
>TRBV6-6|TRBJ1-1
CASTQQGAEAFF
>TRBV27|TRBJ2-2
CASSHHIAGTYTGELFF
>TRBV9|TRBJ1-5
CASSSTDREWGQPQHF
>TRBV29-1|TRBJ2-2
CSVAPQGAGELFF
>TRBV6-4|TRBJ1-5
CASSDPPVDRPLPWRQPQHF
>TRBV27|TRBJ2-7
CASSPGTGTAYEQYF
>TRBV19|TRBJ2-7
CASTPGQGGTYEQYF
>TRBV7-2|TRBJ2-1
CASSLATGGSHEQFF
>TRBV14|TRBJ1-2
CASSPTGPLGYTF
>TRBV5-6|TRBJ1-4
CASSYGQGEKLFF
>TRBV9|TRBJ2-7
CASSVYGTGHEQYF
>TRBV7-7|TRBJ2-1
CASSPTSGAYNEQFF
>TRBV2|TRBJ1-2
CASSDMANNQAYYGYTF
>TRBV7-3|TRBJ2-1
CASSYAGVYNEQFF
>TRBV7-7|TRBJ2-1
CASSLVAGAYNEQFF
>TRBV9|TRBJ1-2
CASSAISGATTYGYTF
>TRBV5-5|TRBJ1-5
CASSLLGTGGTSNQPQHF
>TRBV6-1|TRBJ2-3
CASTKQGESTDTQYF
>TRBV25-1|TRBJ2-7
CASSEYFGGDYEQYF
>TRBV19|TRBJ2-1
CASSPRLAGTHNEQFF
>TRBV6-5|TRBJ1-2
CASSSAGRGYTF
>TRBV10-3|TRBJ1-1
CAISMTDQNTEAFF
>TRBV30|TRBJ2-7
CAWTGGDEQYF
>TRBV9|TRBJ2-3
CASSVEVGDFTDTQYF
>TRBV21-1|TRBJ1-6
CASAPGVVYSPLHF
>TRBV4-2|TRBJ2-7
CASSQDAAGHYEQYF
>TRBV7-3|TRBJ1-1
CASSLGGTGGSTEAFF
>TRBV13|TRBJ2-7
CASSSYGAGGVTSYEQYF
>TRBV19|TRBJ2-7
CASSMVIQHYEQYF
>TRBV29-1|TRBJ2-3
CSVEGPPGTGRFADTQYF
>TRBV9|TRBJ1-1
CASSQWTGGPEAFF
>TRBV6-5|TRBJ2-5
CASSYRSSFETQYF
>TRBV6-4|TRBJ1-6
CASSPIPLHF
>TRBV5-6|TRBJ1-5
CASSNGLQGPQHF
>TRBV11-2|TRBJ1-6
CASSLDRSTDNSPLHF
>TRBV19|TRBJ2-7
CASSPLAGGYEQYF
>TRBV11-1|TRBJ2-1
CASRSSGDIEQFF
>TRBV6-6|TRBJ2-5
CASSTGTLKETQYF